This T cell receptor (beta chain) emerged from a study of identical twins. Template switching added a universal primer site, and cDNA bore unique molecular identifiers. TCRdb redid the calling of the 5' RACE reads with MiXCR, one entry per CDR3 protein. The sample yields some 460,000 distinct CDR3 sequences, approximately 15% seen once. The CDR3 sequence is 13 residues long. The V gene's germline CDR1 is MDHEN and CDR2 SYDVKM. V gave up 5 bases and J gave up 4 bases, with 9 bases separating them. The same specimen was also included in a second study, on yellow fever vaccine responses in identical twins.

The clonotype comes from a woman younger than 35 in good health. Sequencing was done on a sample of CD4+ T cells sorted from blood. The chain employs TRBV28 and TRBJ2-1; D is uncertain. The CDR3 reads CASSETVYNEQFF. CDR3 nucleotides: TGTGCCAGCAGTGAGACGGTATACAATGAGCAGTTCTTC.